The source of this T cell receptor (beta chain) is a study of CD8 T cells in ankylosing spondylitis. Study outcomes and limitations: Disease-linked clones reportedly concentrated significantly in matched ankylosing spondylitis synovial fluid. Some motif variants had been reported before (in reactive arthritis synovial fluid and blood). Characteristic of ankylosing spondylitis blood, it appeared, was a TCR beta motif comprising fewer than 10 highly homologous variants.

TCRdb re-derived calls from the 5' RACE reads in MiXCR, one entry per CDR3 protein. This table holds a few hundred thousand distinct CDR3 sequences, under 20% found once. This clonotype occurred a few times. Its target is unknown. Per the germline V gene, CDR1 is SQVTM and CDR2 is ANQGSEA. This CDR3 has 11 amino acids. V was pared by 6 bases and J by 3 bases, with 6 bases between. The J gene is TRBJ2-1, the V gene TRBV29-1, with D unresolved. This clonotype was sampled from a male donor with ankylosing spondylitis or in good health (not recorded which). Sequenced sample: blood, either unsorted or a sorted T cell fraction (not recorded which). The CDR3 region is CSVLSYNEQFF. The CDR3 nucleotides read TGCAGCGTGCTTAGCTACAATGAGCAGTTCTTC.